One sample yielded the 18 T cell receptor beta chains listed below, sequenced in a study of patients with pleural tuberculosis. TCRdb re-called the reads through MiXCR, storing one row per CDR3 protein. Here the sample spans approximately 53,000 distinct CDR3 sequences, 6% to 9.5% being singletons. The receptors were sampled from a human donor with pleural tuberculosis.

Many counts were recorded for this clonotype. The J gene is TRBJ2-7, the V gene TRBV10-3, with D possibly called TRBD1 or TRBD2 (5 bases each). Trimming removed 11 bases at V and 6 bases at J, with 14 bases between. CDR3 size: 11 residues. Germline CDR1 is ENHRY and CDR2 is SYGVKD. The CDR3 loop is CALTLGVEQYF. CDR3 coding DNA: TGTGCCCTAACCTTGGGGGTCGAGCAGTACTTC.

This clonotype was seen many times. The J gene is TRBJ1-2, the V gene TRBV11-2, with D possibly TRBD1 on 5 matching bases. CDR1 is SGHAT and CDR2 is FQNNGV in the germline V gene. The CDR3 is made up of 15 amino acids. The ends were cut back, 1 base at V and 4 bases at J, with 13 bases in the middle. The CDR3 nucleotides read TGTGCCAGCAGCTTAGGCGGGGCCTTATTCTATGGCTACACCTTC. It codes for CASSLGGALFYGYTF.

This clonotype was seen repeatedly, ten times or more. The rearrangement links TRBV5-6 to TRBJ1-2; D is unclear. V was cut by 3 bases and J by 8 bases, with 11 bases left in between. Per the germline V gene, CDR1 is SGHDT and CDR2 is YYEEEE. The CDR3 loop spans 12 amino acids. CDR3 in amino acids: CASSSGLQGYTF. CDR3 in DNA: TGTGCCAGCAGCTCTGGACTACAGGGCTACACCTTC. Based on the CDR3 plus reference TRBV5-6 and TRBJ1-2, the full variable domain is DAGVTQSPTHLIKTRGQQVTLRCSPKSGHDTVSWYQQALGQGPQFIFQYYEEEERQRGNFPDRFSGHQFPNYSSELNVNALLLGDSALYLCASSSGLQGYTFGSGTRLTVV.

This clonotype was observed at least ten times. CDR3 in DNA: TGTGCCAGCAGTTGGGCAGGGTCAGATACGCAGTATTTT. Translation: CASSWAGSDTQYF. The rearrangement joins TRBV28 to TRBJ2-3; D possibly corresponds to TRBD1 (5 bases). Germline V gives CDR1 MDHEN, CDR2 SYDVKM. CDR3 length equals 13 residues. V was trimmed by 4 bases and J by 4 bases, leaving 9 bases between them.

This clonotype was detected ten times or more. The chain uses TRBV20-1 and TRBJ2-1; 12 nucleotides line up with TRBD2. V was pared by 3 bases and J by 8 bases, with 8 bases of the junction left unmatched. Looked up from germline, CDR1 is DFQATT and CDR2 is SNEGSKA (reference sequence). This CDR3 has 15 amino acids. The CDR3: CSARRLAGVIYEQFF. The CDR3, as DNA: TGCAGTGCTAGGAGACTAGCGGGAGTTATATATGAGCAGTTCTTC.

The J gene is TRBJ2-1, the V gene TRBV5-1; 7 nucleotides agree with TRBD2. The CDR3 has 16 residues. Losses at the gene ends were 3 bases for V and 3 bases for J; bases not matched to a gene: 9. Germline assignment: CDR1 SGHRS and CDR2 YFSETQ. The CDR3 loop reads CASSSGGLEIYNEQFF. Here the CDR3 DNA reads TGCGCCAGCAGCTCGGGAGGCCTGGAAATCTACAATGAGCAGTTCTTC.

This clonotype was counted between two and nine times. The V call is TRBV4-2, the J call TRBJ2-7; D is tentatively TRBD1 or TRBD2 (5 bases each). The CDR3 has 13 residues. The germline V gene encodes CDR1 LGHNA and CDR2 YNFKEQ. The ends were cut back, 4 bases at V and 2 bases at J, with 9 bases in the middle. CDR3 sequence (DNA): TGTGCCAGCAGCCCGAGGGACCCCTACGAGCAGTACTTC. It translates to CASSPRDPYEQYF.

In this sample, this clonotype turned up many times. V gene TRBV28 combines with J gene TRBJ2-7; unclear D gene. V lost 5 bases and J lost 3, with 11 bases in between. CDR3 length: 13 amino acids. Germline V lookup: CDR1 MDHEN, CDR2 SYDVKM. The CDR3 spells CASSARRLYEQYF. DNA for the CDR3: TGTGCCAGCAGTGCCCGACGCCTCTACGAGCAGTACTTC.

In its sample, this clonotype was seen many times. The chain uses TRBV4-2 and TRBJ2-3; TRBD1 might be the D (6 bases). Between the trimmed V and J ends, which lost 4 bases and 6 bases, there was a span of 20 bases. CDR1 is LGHNA and CDR2 is YNFKEQ in the germline V gene. The CDR3 has 16 amino acids. The CDR3: CASSRLGQLRPDTQYF. The CDR3 DNA reads TGTGCCAGCAGCCGACTCGGACAGTTGCGACCGGATACGCAGTATTTT.

This chain uses TRBV10-3 with TRBJ1-5, with a weak D call TRBD1 (6 bases). Germline V gene lookup returns CDR1 ENHRY and CDR2 SYGVKD. V was shortened by 6 bases and J by 0 bases, with 9 bases between the two germline ends. The CDR3 sequence is 14 residues long. CDR3 sequence (DNA): TGTGCCATCAGCGGACAGTCTAGCAATCAGCCCCAGCATTTT. It yields the protein CAISGQSSNQPQHF.

There are a few counts of this clonotype. The CDR3 spells CASRRTGLDTDTQYF. The CDR3 DNA is TGTGCCAGCAGACGTACAGGGCTTGACACAGATACGCAGTATTTT. The rearrangement uses TRBV12-3 or TRBV12-4 and TRBJ2-3, with TRBD1 as a possible D gene (6 bases). This CDR3 is built from 15 residues. Trimming took 6 bases from V and 2 from J, leaving 15 bases between them.

The table lists this clonotype with many counts. The V call is TRBV2, the J call TRBJ1-5; D unclear. The CDR3 runs 13 residues. Trimming left V 3 bases short and J 6 bases short, with 9 bases between. Germline lookup yields CDR1 SNHLY and CDR2 FYNNEI. The CDR3 sequence: CASSDGAGQPQHF. For the CDR3, the DNA is TGTGCCAGCAGTGATGGCGCGGGTCAGCCCCAGCATTTT.

This clonotype was recorded many times. The rearrangement uses TRBV20-1 and TRBJ1-4, with TRBD1 identical over 7 bases. Losses at the gene ends were 5 bases for V and 4 bases for J; bases not matched to a gene: 4. The CDR3 covers 13 residues. CDR1 is DFQATT, CDR2 SNEGSKA, per germline (reference sequence). CDR3 DNA sequence: TGCAGTGCTGCAGGACAGGTTAATGAAAAACTGTTTTTT. Translated, it gives CSAAGQVNEKLFF.

This rearrangement joins TRBV5-6 to TRBJ1-2, with D tentatively TRBD1 (6 bases). This CDR3 is 15 amino acids long. Between the trimmed V and J ends, which lost 0 bases and 5 bases, there was a span of 14 bases. Germline CDR1 is SGHDT and CDR2 is YYEEEE. Here the CDR3 reads CASSLGSDRLYGYTF. DNA for the CDR3: TGTGCCAGCAGCTTGGGGTCTGACAGGTTGTATGGCTACACCTTC.

This clonotype occurred many times. The chain joins TRBV4-2 to TRBJ1-1; 9 nucleotides align to TRBD1. Trimming cost V 4 bases and J 2 bases; bases outside gene matches: 8. Germline V CDR1 and CDR2: LGHNA, YNFKEQ. The CDR3 spans 16 residues. The chain's CDR3 is CASSPPGTGLNTEAFF. The CDR3 nucleotides read TGTGCCAGCAGCCCGCCCGGGACAGGGTTAAACACTGAAGCTTTCTTT.

This clonotype was seen ten or more times. As DNA, the CDR3 is TGCGCCAGCAGCCAAGAGTACGGTCACACAGATACGCAGTATTTT. Its protein product is CASSQEYGHTDTQYF. This rearrangement joins TRBV4-1 to TRBJ2-3; no reliable D call. Germline V gene data show CDR1 as MGHRA and CDR2 as YSYEKL. Trimming took 0 bases from V and 2 from J, leaving 9 bases between them. The CDR3 has 15 residues.

There are many counts of this clonotype. The chain joins TRBV15 to TRBJ1-5; D not resolved. The CDR3 is 12 residues long. Germline V gene sequence: CDR1 LNHNV, CDR2 YYDKDF (reference sequence). Deletions cut 0 bases from V and 7 bases from J, with 4 bases between. CDR3 loop: CATSRDVQPQHF. The CDR3 DNA is TGTGCCACCAGCAGAGATGTGCAGCCCCAGCATTTT.

In regard to this clonotype: A much larger clone lies one base from this, so it may be a read error. CDR3 nucleotide sequence: TGTGCCAGCAGCGGCACAGGGGTAGGCGAGCAGTACTTC. It is translated as CASSGTGVGEQYF. The genes are TRBV6-1 and TRBJ2-7; 7 nucleotides line up with TRBD1. Germline-derived CDR1 and CDR2 are MNHNS and SASEGT. The V gene end was trimmed by 6 bases and the J gene end by 6 bases; junction bases not matched to a gene: 8. This CDR3 has 13 residues.